This TCR beta chain originates from a study of T cell responses to AZD1222 COVID-19 vaccine. Study outcomes and limitations: Spike-wide vaccine-associated CD4 TCRs dominated at 160-218 and 743-854. With two AZD1222 doses given, Spike-specific TCR breadth and depth both rose. Mostly white British, mostly female donors; authors suggested clonal diversity may be underestimated. Variant regions that are unmutated are reportedly the target of nearly half of spike-specific TCRs.

The repertoire was sequenced with immunoSEQ multiplex PCR; TCRdb's copy has only in-frame clones and lacks some. The table has 100,000 to 150,000 clones, about nine tenths seen once. Trimming pared 0 bases from V and 5 bases from J, leaving 14 bases between. This CDR3 has 16 amino acids. CDR1 is LGHDT and CDR2 is YNNKEL in the germline V gene (reference sequence). Concerning this clone: The antigen is unknown.

The material was peripheral blood, obtained 28 days after the second AZD1222 dose. The origin of this receptor is an adult who received the AZD1222 COVID-19 vaccine. The rearrangement links TRBV3-1 (or the pseudogene TRBV3-2) to TRBJ1-5; tentatively, D is TRBD1 (5 bases). CDR3 residues: CASSQDHPGTHQPQHF. The CDR3 DNA is TGTGCCAGCAGCCAAGATCACCCGGGGACCCATCAGCCCCAGCATTTT.